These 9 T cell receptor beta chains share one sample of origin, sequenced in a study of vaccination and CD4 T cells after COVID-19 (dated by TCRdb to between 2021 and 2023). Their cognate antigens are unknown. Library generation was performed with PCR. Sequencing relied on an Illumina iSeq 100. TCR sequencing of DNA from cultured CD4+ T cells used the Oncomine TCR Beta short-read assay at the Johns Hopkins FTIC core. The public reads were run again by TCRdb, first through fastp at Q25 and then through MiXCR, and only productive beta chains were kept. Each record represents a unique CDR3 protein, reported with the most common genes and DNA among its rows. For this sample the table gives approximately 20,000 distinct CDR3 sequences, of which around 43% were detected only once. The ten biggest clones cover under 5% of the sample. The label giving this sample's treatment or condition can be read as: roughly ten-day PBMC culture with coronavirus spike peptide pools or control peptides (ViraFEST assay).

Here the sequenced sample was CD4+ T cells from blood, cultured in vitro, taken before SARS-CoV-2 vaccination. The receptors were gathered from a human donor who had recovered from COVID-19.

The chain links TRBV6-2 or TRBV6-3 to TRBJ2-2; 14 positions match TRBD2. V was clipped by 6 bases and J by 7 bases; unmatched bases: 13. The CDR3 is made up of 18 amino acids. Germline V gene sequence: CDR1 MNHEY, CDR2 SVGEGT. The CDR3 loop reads CASRGISQGLAGGGELFF. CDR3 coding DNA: TGTGCCAGCAGGGGGATAAGTCAAGGACTAGCGGGAGGCGGGGAGCTGTTTTTT.

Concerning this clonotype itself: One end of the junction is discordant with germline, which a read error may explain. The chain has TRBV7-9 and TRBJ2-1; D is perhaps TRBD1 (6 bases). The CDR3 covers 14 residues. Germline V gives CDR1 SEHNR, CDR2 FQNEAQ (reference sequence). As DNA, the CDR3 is TGTGCCAGCAGCTCGATGAGCAACAGGGCCCGACTGGTCTTC. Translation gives CASSSMSNRARLVF. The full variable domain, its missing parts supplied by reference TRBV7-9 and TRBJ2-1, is DTGVSQNPRHKITKRGQNVTFRCDPISEHNRLYWYRQTLGQGPEFLTYFQNEAQLEKSRLLSDRFSAERPKGSFSTLEIQRTEQGDSAMYLCASSSMSNRARLVFGPGTRLTVL.

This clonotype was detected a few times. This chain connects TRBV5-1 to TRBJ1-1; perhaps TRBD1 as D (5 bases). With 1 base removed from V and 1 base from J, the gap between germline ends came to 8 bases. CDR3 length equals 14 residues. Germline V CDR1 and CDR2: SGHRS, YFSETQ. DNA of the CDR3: TGCGCCAGCAGCTTGATCGGGGGGAACACTGAAGCTTTCTTT. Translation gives CASSLIGGNTEAFF.

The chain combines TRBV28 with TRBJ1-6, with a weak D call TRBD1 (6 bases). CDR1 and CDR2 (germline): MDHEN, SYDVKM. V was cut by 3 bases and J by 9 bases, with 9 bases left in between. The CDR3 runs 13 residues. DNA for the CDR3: TGTGCCAGCAGTTTTCCAGGGGTTTCACCCCTCCACTTT. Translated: CASSFPGVSPLHF.

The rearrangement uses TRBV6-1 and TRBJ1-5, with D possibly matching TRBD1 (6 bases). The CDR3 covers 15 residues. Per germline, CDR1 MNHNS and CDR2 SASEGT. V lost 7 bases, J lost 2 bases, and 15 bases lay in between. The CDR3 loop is CASTAQGRGNQPQHF. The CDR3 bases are TGTGCCAGCACTGCACAGGGAAGGGGCAATCAGCCCCAGCATTTT.

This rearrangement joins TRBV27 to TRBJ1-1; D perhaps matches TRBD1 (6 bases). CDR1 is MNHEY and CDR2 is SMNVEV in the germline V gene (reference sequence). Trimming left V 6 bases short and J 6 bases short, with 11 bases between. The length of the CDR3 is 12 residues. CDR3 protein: CASRQGPAEAFF. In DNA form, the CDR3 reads TGTGCCAGCAGACAGGGCCCGGCTGAAGCTTTCTTT.

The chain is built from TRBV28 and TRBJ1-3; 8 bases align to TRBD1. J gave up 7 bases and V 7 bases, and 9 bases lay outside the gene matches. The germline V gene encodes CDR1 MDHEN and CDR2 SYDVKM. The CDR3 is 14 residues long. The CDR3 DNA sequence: TGTGCCAGCACAGGGGGCGCCATATTGAACACCATATATTTT. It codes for CASTGGAILNTIYF.

The CDR3 nucleotides read TGTGCCAGCAGCTTACTCTTAGGTGGTGAGCAGTTCTTC. It is translated as CASSLLLGGEQFF. The chain uses TRBV7-9 and TRBJ2-1; D gene ambiguous. V lost 2 bases and J 9 bases, leaving 11 bases between the germline ends. Looked up from germline, CDR1 is SEHNR and CDR2 is FQNEAQ (reference sequence). CDR3 length: 13 amino acids.

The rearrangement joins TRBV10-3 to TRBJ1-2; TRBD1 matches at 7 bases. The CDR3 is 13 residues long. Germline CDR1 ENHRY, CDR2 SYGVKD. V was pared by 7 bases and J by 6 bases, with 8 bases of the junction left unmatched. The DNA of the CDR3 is TGTGCCATCACTCCTACAGGGGAGAATGGCTACACCTTC. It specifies CAITPTGENGYTF.